The rows below give T cell receptor beta chains drawn from one sample of a study of blood T cell repertoires in COVID-19. Clones were read by immunoSEQ multiplex PCR, and TCRdb kept only the in-frame ones, dropping some. The sample lists approximately 110,000 clones, more than 80% seen once, with approximately 29% in the top ten. The sample was peripheral blood. The origin of the receptors is a woman of 80 years or more with acute or convalescent COVID-19. Both conserved end residues are part of each CDR3. D genes are given only for firm matches.

TRBV30	TRBJ2-7	NA	TGTGCCTGGAGTGAGGGACACTCCTACGAGCAGTACTTC	CAWSEGHSYEQYF
TRBV18	TRBJ2-2	TRBD1	TGTGCCAGCTCCCCTCGGACAGGGATTAACACCGGGGAGCTGTTTTTT	CASSPRTGINTGELFF
TRBV5-1	TRBJ2-7	NA	TGCGCCAGCAGCTTGGAACAGGGAAGGGGATACGAGCAGTACTTC	CASSLEQGRGYEQYF
TRBV27	TRBJ2-5	TRBD2	TGTGCCAGCAGTAAAGGGTATGGACTAGCGGGAACTTTTCAAGAGACCCAGTACTTC	CASSKGYGLAGTFQETQYF
TRBV4-1	TRBJ2-7	TRBD1	TGCGCCAGCAGCCAGGACAGGGCGGGCTCCTACGAGCAGTACTTC	CASSQDRAGSYEQYF
TRBV5-6	TRBJ1-6	TRBD1	TGTGCCAGCAGCTCGACAGGGGCACCTAATTCACCCCTCCACTTT	CASSSTGAPNSPLHF
TRBV7-2	TRBJ1-4	NA	TGTGCCAGCAGCTTACAGGCAGCCGCAACTAATGAAAAACTGTTTTTT	CASSLQAAATNEKLFF
TRBV30	TRBJ2-7	TRBD2	TGTGCCTGGAGTGATGGGACTACCCACCCCTACGAGCAGTACTTC	CAWSDGTTHPYEQYF
TRBV12-3/TRBV12-4	TRBJ1-1	TRBD1	TGTGCCAGCAGTATCAGGGGGCGAGCTGAAGCTTTCTTT	CASSIRGRAEAFF
TRBV10-3	TRBJ2-7	TRBD1	TGTGCCATGGGGGACAGTGAAAACGAGCAGTACTTC	CAMGDSENEQYF
TRBV19	TRBJ1-3	NA	TGTGCCAGTAGTGCCGGACTCTGGGAGGCTGGAAACACCATATATTTT	CASSAGLWEAGNTIYF